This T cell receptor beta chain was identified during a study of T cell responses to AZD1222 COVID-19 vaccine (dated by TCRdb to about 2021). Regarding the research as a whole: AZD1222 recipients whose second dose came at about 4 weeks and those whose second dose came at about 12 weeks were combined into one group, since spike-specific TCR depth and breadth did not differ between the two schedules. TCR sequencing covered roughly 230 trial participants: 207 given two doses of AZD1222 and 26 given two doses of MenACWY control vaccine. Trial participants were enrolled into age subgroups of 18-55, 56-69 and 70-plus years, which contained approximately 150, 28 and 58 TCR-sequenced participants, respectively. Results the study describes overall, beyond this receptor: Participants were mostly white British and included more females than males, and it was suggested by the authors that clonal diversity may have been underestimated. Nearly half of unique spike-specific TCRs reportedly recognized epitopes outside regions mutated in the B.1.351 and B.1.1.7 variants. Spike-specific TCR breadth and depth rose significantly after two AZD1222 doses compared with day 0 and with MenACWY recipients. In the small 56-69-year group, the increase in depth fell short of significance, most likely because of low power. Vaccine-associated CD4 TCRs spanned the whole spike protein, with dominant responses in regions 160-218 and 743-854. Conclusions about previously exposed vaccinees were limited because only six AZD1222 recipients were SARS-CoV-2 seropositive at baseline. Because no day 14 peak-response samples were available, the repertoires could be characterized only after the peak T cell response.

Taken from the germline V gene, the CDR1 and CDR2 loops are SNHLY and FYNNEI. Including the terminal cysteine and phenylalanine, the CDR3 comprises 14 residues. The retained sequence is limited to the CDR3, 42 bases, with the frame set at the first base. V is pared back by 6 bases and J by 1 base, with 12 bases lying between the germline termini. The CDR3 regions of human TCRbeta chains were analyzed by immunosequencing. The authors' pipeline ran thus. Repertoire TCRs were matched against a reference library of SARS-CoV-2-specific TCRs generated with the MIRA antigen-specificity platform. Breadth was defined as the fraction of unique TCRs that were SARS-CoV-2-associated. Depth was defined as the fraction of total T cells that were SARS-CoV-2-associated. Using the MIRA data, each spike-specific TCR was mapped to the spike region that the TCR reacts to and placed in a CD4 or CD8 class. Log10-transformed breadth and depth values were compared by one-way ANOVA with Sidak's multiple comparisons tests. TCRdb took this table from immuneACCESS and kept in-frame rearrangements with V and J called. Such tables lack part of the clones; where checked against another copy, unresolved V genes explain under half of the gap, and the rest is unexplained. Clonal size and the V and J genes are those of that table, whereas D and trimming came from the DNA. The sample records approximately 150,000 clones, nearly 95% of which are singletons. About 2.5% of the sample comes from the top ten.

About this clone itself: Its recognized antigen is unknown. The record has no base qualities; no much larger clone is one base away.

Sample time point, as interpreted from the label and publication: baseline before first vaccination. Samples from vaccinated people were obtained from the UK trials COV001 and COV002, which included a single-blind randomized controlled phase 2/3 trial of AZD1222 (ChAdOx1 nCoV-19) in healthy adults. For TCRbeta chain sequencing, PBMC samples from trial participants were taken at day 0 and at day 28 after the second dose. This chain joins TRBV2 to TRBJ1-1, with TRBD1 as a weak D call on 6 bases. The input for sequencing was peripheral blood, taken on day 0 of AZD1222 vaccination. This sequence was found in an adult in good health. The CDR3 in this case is CASSPQGGNTEAFF. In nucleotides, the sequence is TGTGCCAGCAGCCCACAGGGAGGGAACACTGAAGCTTTCTTT.